The next 30 T cell receptor beta chains were all read from a single sample in a study of blood T cells in healthy people across ages. The use of a sample-barcoded 5' primer and a J-beta primer mix characterized a second PCR of roughly 6 to 12 cycles. TCRdb re-analysed the 5' RACE reads in MiXCR, keeping a single row per CDR3 protein. The table includes 1.8 million or so distinct CDR3 sequences, approximately 40% detected once. Source material: blood. The source is a human donor in good health.

The chain links TRBV19 to TRBJ2-7; 7 nucleotides agree with TRBD1. Near its end, the DNA agrees better with TRBJ2-4, so the J call may be wrong. CDR1 LNHDA and CDR2 SQIVND come from the germline V gene (reference sequence). The CDR3 runs to 12 residues. CDR3 amino acids: CASGTVEDIQYF. The CDR3 bases are TGTGCCAGTGGGACAGTCGAGGACATTCAGTACTTC.

The chain joins TRBV5-5 to TRBJ1-2, with 7 bases that match TRBD1. CDR1 and CDR2 (germline): SGHKS, YYEKEE (reference sequence). J gave up 4 bases and V 6 bases, and 12 bases lay outside the gene matches. This CDR3 has 15 residues. The CDR3 loop is CASNSLKGGPYGYTF. CDR3 sequence (DNA): TGTGCCAGCAACTCCCTTAAAGGGGGCCCCTATGGCTACACCTTC.

The V gene is TRBV29-1, the J gene TRBJ2-5, with 10 positions matching TRBD1. CDR1 and CDR2 (germline): SQVTM, ANQGSEA. V trimming: 5 bases; J trimming: 3 bases; junction bases outside the gene matches: 15. This CDR3 has 17 amino acids. This CDR3 is CSVKGTGDPAREETQYF. The CDR3 coding sequence is TGCAGCGTTAAGGGGACAGGGGACCCGGCCCGGGAAGAGACCCAGTACTTC.

The V gene is TRBV25-1, the J gene TRBJ2-5, with a tentative D call TRBD1 (5 bases). This CDR3 comprises 17 residues. Trimming shortened V by 2 bases and J by 5 bases, and 21 bases separated the two germline ends. Per the germline V gene, CDR1 is MGHDK and CDR2 is SYGVNS. CDR3 nucleotide sequence: TGTGCCAGCAGTGAACACGCAGGGTGGTGGACGGTTGAGACCCAGTACTTC. It translates to CASSEHAGWWTVETQYF. Complete variable domain (other parts from reference TRBV25-1 and TRBJ2-5): EADIYQTPRYLVIGTGKKITLECSQTMGHDKMYWYQQDPGMELHLIHYSYGVNSTEKGDLSSESTVSRIRTEHFPLTLESARPSHTSQYLCASSEHAGWWTVETQYFGPGTRLLVL.

Points on this clonotype: At one end, the junction sequence differs from germline, possibly due to a read error. The CDR3 here is CASTSGPTNTGERFF. CDR3 DNA: TGTGCCAGCACCTCGGGACCGACGAACACCGGGGAGCGGTTTTTT. The chain recombines TRBV9 with TRBJ2-2; either TRBD1 or TRBD2 may fit D (5 bases each). Looked up from germline, CDR1 is SGDLS and CDR2 is YYNGEE. The CDR3 is 15 amino acids.

This chain links TRBV7-8 with TRBJ1-1; D ambiguous. V was pared by 1 base and J by 10 bases, with 10 bases between. CDR3 length: 12 amino acids. Germline V lookup: CDR1 SGHVS, CDR2 FQNEAQ. CDR3 bases: TGTGCCAGCAGCTTAGTCGTCTCTGGAGCTTTCTTT. Translation gives CASSLVVSGAFF.

The rearrangement joins TRBV25-1 to TRBJ2-3; D perhaps matches TRBD1 (5 bases). The CDR3 length is 13 residues. CDR1 MGHDK and CDR2 SYGVNS come from the germline V gene. The V gene lost 8 bases and the J gene lost 1 base, with 10 bases spanning the gap. The CDR3 sequence is CASQKQGTDTQYF. The CDR3 DNA sequence: TGTGCCAGCCAAAAACAGGGCACAGATACGCAGTATTTT.

Notes on this clonotype: Germline is not matched at one junction end, which may reflect a read error. The V call is TRBV10-3, the J call TRBJ2-1; a weak D match, TRBD1 (5 bases). The CDR3 extends over 13 amino acids. Looked up from germline, CDR1 is ENHRY and CDR2 is SYGVKD. For the CDR3, the DNA is TGTGCCGTCAGTGACAGAAGCGTGAATGAGCAGTTCTTC. It yields the protein CAVSDRSVNEQFF.

This clonotype was seen a handful of times. The chain carries TRBV6-5 and TRBJ2-6; D is uncertain. Germline V gene lookup returns CDR1 MNHEY and CDR2 SVGAGI. Trimming stripped 2 bases from V and 4 bases from J, with 9 bases between. The CDR3 is made up of 15 amino acids. The CDR3 is CASSYRVAGANVLTF. CDR3 DNA: TGTGCCAGCAGTTACAGGGTCGCCGGGGCCAACGTCCTGACTTTC.

This clonotype appeared a few times. J is TRBJ2-5 and V is TRBV7-9; weak D call: TRBD1 (6 bases). The germline V and J ends were trimmed by 7 bases and 0 bases, with 15 bases remaining between them. The germline V gene encodes CDR1 SEHNR and CDR2 FQNEAQ (reference sequence). The CDR3 spans 15 residues. Here the CDR3 reads CASNYNRDNQETQYF. The CDR3 DNA reads as TGTGCCAGCAACTATAACCGGGACAACCAAGAGACCCAGTACTTC.

This clonotype was seen a handful of times. The chain employs TRBV5-1 and TRBJ2-3; D is ambiguous. Trimming left V 4 bases short and J 0 bases short, with 12 bases between. The CDR3 has 15 amino acids. Germline V CDR1 and CDR2: SGHRS, YFSETQ. CDR3 residues: CASSPDPSSTDTQYF. CDR3 nucleotides: TGCGCCAGCAGCCCTGACCCCTCTAGCACAGATACGCAGTATTTT.

The chain recombines TRBV5-1 with TRBJ1-5, with 7 bases aligning to TRBD1. V was clipped by 5 bases and J by 2 bases; unmatched bases: 4. Germline CDR1 is SGHRS and CDR2 is YFSETQ. This CDR3 comprises 14 residues. As DNA, the CDR3 is TGCGCCAGCAGAGAAGGGACAGGCAATCAGCCCCAGCATTTT. It yields the protein CASREGTGNQPQHF.

This clonotype has more than one count but fewer than ten. J is TRBJ1-2 and V is TRBV4-1, with D possibly matching TRBD1 (5 bases). Germline CDR1 and CDR2: MGHRA and YSYEKL. V dropped 3 bases and J dropped 4 bases, with 9 bases sitting between them. This CDR3 spans 13 amino acids. The DNA of the CDR3 is TGCGCCAGCAGCCAGAGACAGCTCTATGGCTACACCTTC. This translates into CASSQRQLYGYTF.

This rearrangement joins TRBV20-1 to TRBJ2-7, with D perhaps matching TRBD2 (7 bases). V gave up 3 bases and J gave up 4 bases, with 16 bases separating them. The CDR3 runs 14 residues. Germline V gives CDR1 DFQATT, CDR2 SNEGSKA (reference sequence). The CDR3, as DNA: TGCAGTGCTAGTCAAGGGGGGGAACGGTACGAGCAGTACTTC. Its translation: CSASQGGERYEQYF.

This clonotype has a single count. CDR3 DNA: TGCAGTGCTGACAGACAGGGTGGAGAGACCCAGTACTTC. Protein product: CSADRQGGETQYF. The gene calls are TRBV20-1 and TRBJ2-5; 7 bases are a match to TRBD1. Germline lookup yields CDR1 DFQATT and CDR2 SNEGSKA (reference sequence). Unmatched junction bases numbered 7, after V lost 5 bases and J lost 4 bases. The CDR3 is 13 residues long.

This chain joins TRBV20-1 and TRBJ2-5, with D possibly TRBD2 on 6 matching bases. Germline CDR1 reads DFQATT; CDR2 reads SNEGSKA (reference sequence). Trimming removed 1 base from V and 6 bases from J, with 18 bases in between. The CDR3 extends over 15 amino acids. CDR3 loop: CSARVPGRRGKTQYF. The DNA for the CDR3 is TGCAGTGCTAGAGTCCCAGGGCGGAGGGGAAAGACCCAGTACTTC.

The chain is built from TRBV14 and TRBJ1-2, with D unresolved. V lost 1 base, J lost 10 bases, and 13 bases lay in between. The CDR3 contains 13 residues. Looked up from germline, CDR1 is SGHDN and CDR2 is FVKESK. CDR3 nucleotides: TGTGCCAGCAGCCAAGTCGGATATGGGAACTACACCTTC. As protein: CASSQVGYGNYTF.

The V call is TRBV15, the J call TRBJ2-3; D is unresolved. The germline V gene encodes CDR1 LNHNV and CDR2 YYDKDF (reference sequence). The CDR3 runs 16 residues. Trimming took off 0 bases at V and 6 bases at J, with 16 bases between the two ends. The CDR3 region is CATSREYTVLSDTQYF. The CDR3 DNA reads as TGTGCCACCAGCAGAGAGTATACGGTCCTCAGCGATACGCAGTATTTT.

The chain uses TRBV7-9 and TRBJ2-5; tentative D call: TRBD1 (5 bases). This CDR3 contains 14 residues. CDR1 is SEHNR and CDR2 is FQNEAQ in the germline V gene (reference sequence). Trimming took 5 bases from V and 5 from J, leaving 15 bases between them. As DNA, the CDR3 is TGTGCCAGCAGCCGACCCCTCCCAGGGGAGACCCAGTACTTC. This translates into CASSRPLPGETQYF.

This rearrangement joins TRBV9 to TRBJ2-1; TRBD1 aligns across 8 bases. There are 15 residues in the CDR3. From germline, CDR1 is SGDLS and CDR2 YYNGEE. Trimming took 3 bases from V and 3 from J; bases not matched to a gene: 5. CDR3 protein: CASSGGQGGYNEQFF. The CDR3 nucleotides read TGTGCCAGCAGCGGAGGACAGGGAGGCTACAATGAGCAGTTCTTC.

This clonotype was counted between two and nine times. The V call is TRBV6-2 or TRBV6-3, the J call TRBJ1-1; 7 bases line up with TRBD1. Trimming at V came to 2 bases and at J to 3 bases, leaving 3 bases not matched to a gene. The germline gives CDR1 MNHEY, CDR2 SVGEGT. The CDR3 length is 14 residues. CDR3 sequence reads: CASSYGTAYTEAFF. The CDR3 bases are TGTGCCAGCAGTTACGGGACAGCTTACACTGAAGCTTTCTTT.

The chain links TRBV3-1 to TRBJ2-7; TRBD1 aligns across 11 bases. V trimming: 4 bases; J trimming: 3 bases; junction bases outside the gene matches: 5. CDR3 length: 15 residues. CDR1 and CDR2 from the germline V gene are LGHDT and YNNKEL (reference sequence). The CDR3 loop is CASSPWTGGYYEQYF. Written as DNA, the CDR3 is TGTGCCAGCAGCCCGTGGACAGGGGGCTACTACGAGCAGTACTTC.

This clonotype was seen more than once but under ten times. The CDR3: CASSLDGPPIEPQHF. The CDR3 region has the DNA TGTGCCAGCAGCTTAGACGGGCCTCCTATCGAGCCCCAGCATTTT. The chain joins TRBV7-9 to TRBJ1-5; D remains unclear. The CDR3 is 15 amino acids. V dropped 1 base and J dropped 8 bases, with 15 bases sitting between them. Germline V lookup: CDR1 SEHNR, CDR2 FQNEAQ (reference sequence).

The chain links TRBV4-1 to TRBJ2-1, with D possibly called TRBD1 or TRBD2 (5 bases each). Trimming pared 1 base from V and 8 bases from J, leaving 9 bases between. CDR1 is MGHRA, CDR2 YSYEKL, per germline. This CDR3 contains 13 residues. Here the CDR3 reads CASSQAPGHEQFF. The DNA of the CDR3 is TGCGCCAGCAGCCAAGCCCCGGGGCATGAGCAGTTCTTC.

This clonotype was observed at least ten times. This chain uses TRBV7-2 with TRBJ2-4; no clear D. Gene TRBJ2-7 matches the end of the DNA better, so the J call may be wrong. CDR3 length equals 14 residues. Germline-derived CDR1 and CDR2 are SGHTA and FQGNSA. The CDR3 DNA reads as TGTGCCAGCAGCCGTACAGTATCCTACAACGAGCAGTACTTC. Translation gives CASSRTVSYNEQYF.

This clonotype was observed a handful of times. The chain employs TRBV20-1 and TRBJ2-5; 8 positions agree with TRBD1. CDR1 DFQATT and CDR2 SNEGSKA come from the germline V gene (reference sequence). V gave up 6 bases and J gave up 4 bases; unmatched junction bases: 7. The CDR3 spans 13 residues. The CDR3 spells CSAKDRVLETQYF. The CDR3 nucleotides read TGCAGTGCAAAGGACAGGGTCCTAGAGACCCAGTACTTC.

The rearrangement joins TRBV2 to TRBJ2-1; D is perhaps TRBD2 (5 bases). V was clipped by 7 bases and J by 0 bases, with 13 bases between them. In germline, CDR1 is SNHLY, CDR2 FYNNEI. The CDR3 totals 15 residues. CDR3 residues: CASNKISVSYNEQFF. The CDR3 DNA sequence: TGTGCCAGCAATAAAATTAGCGTCTCCTACAATGAGCAGTTCTTC.

The table lists this clonotype with a few counts. The chain joins TRBV4-1 to TRBJ2-7; possible D gene TRBD1, 6 bases. CDR3 length equals 14 residues. Trimming cost V 4 bases and J 3 bases, with 13 bases left between them. The germline V gene encodes CDR1 MGHRA and CDR2 YSYEKL. This CDR3 is CASSLWDTDYEQYF. CDR3 nucleotide sequence: TGCGCCAGCAGCCTGTGGGACACCGACTACGAGCAGTACTTC.

On this clonotype: Relative to the germline gene, one junction end is altered; a read error may explain this. The chain employs TRBV4-2 and TRBJ2-4; 13 bases are shared with TRBD2. The closer fit of TRBJ2-5 to the DNA end suggests the J call may be wrong. The CDR3 has 15 amino acids. Germline V lookup: CDR1 LGHNA, CDR2 YNFKEQ. CDR3 in DNA: TGTGCCAGCAGTCAAGCGACTAGCGGGGGGGAGACCCAGTACTTC. Translated: CASSQATSGGETQYF.

This rearrangement joins TRBV7-9 to TRBJ2-3, with 14 bases that match TRBD2. Germline CDR1 is SEHNR and CDR2 is FQNEAQ (reference sequence). There are 18 residues in the CDR3. The ends lost 3 bases at V and 2 bases at J; junction bases unmatched: 7. CDR3 region: CASSFGAGLAGATDTQYF. The CDR3 DNA reads as TGTGCCAGCAGCTTTGGCGCGGGACTAGCGGGGGCCACAGATACGCAGTATTTT.